This TCR beta chain stems from a study of shared clonotypes between healthy human individuals. Trimming left V 6 bases short and J 7 bases short, with 19 bases between. Germline values: CDR1 SGHRS, CDR2 YFSETQ. CDR3 size: 14 residues. Using immunoSEQ multiplex PCR, the repertoire was profiled, and TCRdb retains in-frame clones only, with some absent. The sample includes around 1,100,000 clones, 60% to 80% of them seen just once. This chain uses TRBV5-1 with TRBJ2-5; D is undetermined. What was sequenced was memory CD4+ T cells from PBMCs. Subset denoted: CD45RA-negative fraction. This sequence originates from a man younger than 35 in good health. Some clones in this sample may be carry-over from other donors' samples. The chain's CDR3 is CASTPLGQPMTQYF. The CDR3 DNA is TGCGCCAGCACCCCTCTCGGGCAACCCATGACCCAGTACTTC.